Described below is a single TCR beta chain sequence and its context. The target antigen is unknown. This sample is part of a study of beta chain features in type 1 diabetes. Every bit of the isolated RNA underwent reverse transcription, so sequencing read expressed TCRB transcripts. Profiling relied on immunoSEQ multiplex PCR, and the TCRdb table lists in-frame clones only, not all of them. Of 130,000 to 150,000 clones listed, 7% to 10% are singletons. Study-wide results and caveats: At VDJ recombination sites, type 1 diabetes patients had fewer insertions and more deleted nucleotides.

The V segment lost 5 bases and the J segment 3 bases; nucleotides outside the gene matches: 11. This CDR3 contains 17 residues. Germline V gives CDR1 SGHTA, CDR2 FQGTGA. The receptor was isolated from a young man in good health. The V call is TRBV7-3, the J call TRBJ2-2; 8 bases are shared with TRBD2. Sequenced input: central memory CD4+ T cells from blood. DNA for the CDR3: TGTGCCAGCAGCCCCCCCCTGGGACTAGGTCACACCGGGGAGCTGTTTTTT. It codes for CASSPPLGLGHTGELFF.